Listed here are 17 T cell receptor beta chains from one sample, sequenced in a study of T cells in pancreatic ductal adenocarcinoma (dated by TCRdb to the late 2010s). The library came from the immunoSEQ multiplex PCR assay. In its TCRdb copy, this immuneACCESS table keeps in-frame sequences only and misses some clones. Where compared with another copy, unresolved V genes explain less than half of these, and the others have no known cause. For this sample there are about 5,000 clones; about 64% appear just once. Around 13% of the sample lies in the top ten. The pancreatic ductal adenocarcinoma patients who were selected had gone through surgery without receiving any neoadjuvant therapy. The source material was pancreatic tumor tissue. The receptor source for this set is a human donor with pancreatic ductal adenocarcinoma.

V and J are TRBV6-5 and TRBJ1-2, with D tentatively TRBD1 (5 bases). There are 13 residues in the CDR3. The V and J ends lost 2 bases and 6 bases respectively, with 10 bases between them. From germline, CDR1 is MNHEY and CDR2 SVGAGI. CDR3 nucleotides: TGTGCCAGCAGTTACCTGGGGCAGGATGGCTACACCTTC. Protein product: CASSYLGQDGYTF.

The chain has TRBV28 and TRBJ2-2, with D perhaps given as TRBD1 or TRBD2 (5 bases each). The germline V gene encodes CDR1 MDHEN and CDR2 SYDVKM. This CDR3 contains 14 residues. The V end lost 6 bases, the J end lost 7 bases, and 15 bases lay between the germline ends. In nucleotides, the CDR3 is TGTGCCAGCAGCTTGGGACGAAGGGACGGGGAGCTGTTTTTT. Translation: CASSLGRRDGELFF.

This clone was observed a handful of times. The chain recombines TRBV5-4 with TRBJ2-5; 8 positions agree with TRBD1. Per the germline V gene, CDR1 is SGHNT and CDR2 is YYREEE (reference sequence). There are 14 residues in the CDR3. Germline trimming cut 2 bases from V and 2 bases from J; bases unmatched to any gene: 2. The CDR3 spells CASSFNRGQETQYF. For the CDR3, the DNA is TGTGCCAGCAGCTTTAACAGGGGGCAAGAGACCCAGTACTTC.

CDR3 sequence reads: CASPPTGPEAFF. The CDR3 region has the DNA TGCGCCAGCCCCCCAACGGGCCCTGAAGCTTTCTTT. The chain has TRBV23-1 and TRBJ1-1; D is uncertain. TRBV23-1 has ORF status, its function being uncertain. There are 12 residues in the CDR3. V shed 8 bases and J shed 6 bases, with 13 bases lying between them.

The gene calls are TRBV27 and TRBJ1-2; no clear D. There are 13 residues in the CDR3. Germline V gene sequence: CDR1 MNHEY, CDR2 SMNVEV (reference sequence). Trimming cost V 6 bases and J 1 base, with 9 bases left between them. The CDR3 is CASSGQFNYGYTF. CDR3 nucleotides: TGTGCCAGCAGCGGGCAGTTTAACTATGGCTACACCTTC.

This clone was found a few times. The genes are TRBV5-1 and TRBJ1-6, with 9 bases that match TRBD1. The CDR3 runs to 15 residues. Germline loops: CDR1 SGHRS, CDR2 YFSETQ. V lost 0 bases and J lost 11; bases outside the gene matches: 6. The CDR3 loop is CASSLVTGGVAPLHF. For the CDR3, the DNA is TGCGCCAGCAGCTTGGTGACAGGGGGAGTGGCACCCCTCCACTTT. Based on the CDR3 plus reference TRBV5-1 and TRBJ1-6, the full variable domain is KAGVTQTPRYLIKTRGQQVTLSCSPISGHRSVSWYQQTPGQGLQFLFEYFSETQRNKGNFPGRFSGRQFSNSRSEMNVSTLELGDSALYLCASSLVTGGVAPLHFGNGTRLTVT.

The chain is built from TRBV6-5 and TRBJ1-1; D call uncertain. The CDR3 is 12 amino acids. With 2 bases removed from V and 1 base from J, the gap between germline ends came to 2 bases. CDR1 and CDR2 from the germline V gene are MNHEY and SVGAGI. The chain's CDR3 is CASSYENTEAFF. The CDR3 bases are TGTGCCAGCAGTTACGAGAACACTGAAGCTTTCTTT.

This clone showed up just a few times. This chain joins TRBV7-6 and TRBJ2-7; D is ambiguous. Germline assignment: CDR1 SGHVS and CDR2 FNYEAQ. The CDR3 length is 13 residues. Trimming left V 6 bases short and J 6 bases short, with 15 bases between. The CDR3 nucleotides read TGTGCCAGCAGTAAACAGCTCAGAGGCGAGCAGTACTTC. Translated, it gives CASSKQLRGEQYF. Together with reference TRBV7-6 and TRBJ2-7, the CDR3 gives the full variable domain: GAGVSQSPRYKVTKRGQDVALRCDPISGHVSLYWYRQALGQGPEFLTYFNYEAQQDKSGLPNDRFSAERPEGSISTLTIQRTEQRDSAMYRCASSKQLRGEQYFGPGTRLTVT.

This clone showed up just once. The chain has TRBV28 and TRBJ1-5; D remains unclear. The CDR3 spans 14 residues. V lost 6 bases and J 0 bases, leaving 9 bases between the germline ends. The germline V gene encodes CDR1 MDHEN and CDR2 SYDVKM. The CDR3 coding sequence is TGTGCCAGCAGCCTCGACAATAGCAATCAGCCCCAGCATTTT. It translates to CASSLDNSNQPQHF.

The chain uses TRBV7-2 and TRBJ2-5; TRBD2 aligns across 11 bases. J was trimmed by 4 bases and V by 6 bases; bases with no gene match: 4. The CDR3 runs to 14 residues. Germline V lookup: CDR1 SGHTA, CDR2 FQGNSA. The CDR3 DNA sequence: TGTGCCAGCAGGATAGCGGGGGGGAGAGAGACCCAGTACTTC. It specifies CASRIAGGRETQYF.

This rearrangement joins TRBV5-1 to TRBJ2-4; D might be TRBD1 or TRBD2, each matching 5 bases. The germline gives CDR1 SGHRS, CDR2 YFSETQ. Trimming removed 0 bases from V and 8 bases from J, with 12 bases in between. The CDR3 sequence is 14 residues long. CDR3 loop: CASSLGSQGDIQYF. CDR3 coding DNA: TGCGCCAGCAGCTTGGGAAGTCAGGGAGACATTCAGTACTTC.

The chain's CDR3 is CASRRGGGYTF. CDR3 coding DNA: TGTGCCAGCCGGCGAGGAGGGGGCTACACCTTC. This rearrangement joins TRBV6-5 to TRBJ1-2; D is undetermined. Germline lookup yields CDR1 MNHEY and CDR2 SVGAGI. V was cut by 8 bases and J by 8 bases, with 12 bases left in between. This CDR3 contains 11 residues.

This clone showed up just once. J is TRBJ1-2 and V is TRBV28, with D possibly matching TRBD1 (6 bases). V dropped 5 bases and J dropped 3 bases, with 10 bases sitting between them. Germline lookup yields CDR1 MDHEN and CDR2 SYDVKM. The CDR3 has 13 residues. Written as DNA, the CDR3 is TGTGCCAGCAGTATTACAGGGTACTATGGCTACACCTTC. This codes for CASSITGYYGYTF.

The chain is built from TRBV7-2 and TRBJ2-7; D is unclear. This CDR3 spans 14 amino acids. V was trimmed by 2 bases and J by 4 bases, leaving 12 bases between them. Germline assignment: CDR1 SGHTA and CDR2 FQGNSA. The CDR3 here is CASSLSRTTYEQYF. As DNA, the CDR3 is TGTGCCAGCAGCTTATCGAGGACGACGTACGAGCAGTACTTC.

The genes are TRBV18 and TRBJ2-3; D ambiguous. Germline values: CDR1 KGHSH, CDR2 LQKENI. V lost 3 bases and J lost 7, with 11 bases in between. The CDR3 has 13 amino acids. The CDR3 sequence: CASSPGRLNTQYF. CDR3 DNA sequence: TGTGCCAGCTCACCGGGCCGGCTAAATACGCAGTATTTT.

The V call is TRBV10-3, the J call TRBJ2-7, with a possible D match to TRBD1 (7 bases). Germline loops: CDR1 ENHRY, CDR2 SYGVKD. The V gene lost 0 bases and the J gene lost 3 bases, with 18 bases spanning the gap. This CDR3 has 17 residues. The CDR3 here is CAISESRVAGQNYEQYF. The CDR3 DNA is TGTGCCATCAGTGAGTCTCGGGTCGCGGGACAGAACTACGAGCAGTACTTC.

The chain combines TRBV27 with TRBJ1-6, with a weak D call TRBD1 (5 bases). CDR3 length: 14 amino acids. Germline V gene lookup returns CDR1 MNHEY and CDR2 SMNVEV (reference sequence). V was clipped by 1 base and J by 9 bases, with 10 bases between them. The CDR3 DNA is TGTGCCAGCAGTTTATTAGTTGGGGGTTCACCCCTCCACTTT. Encoded protein: CASSLLVGGSPLHF.